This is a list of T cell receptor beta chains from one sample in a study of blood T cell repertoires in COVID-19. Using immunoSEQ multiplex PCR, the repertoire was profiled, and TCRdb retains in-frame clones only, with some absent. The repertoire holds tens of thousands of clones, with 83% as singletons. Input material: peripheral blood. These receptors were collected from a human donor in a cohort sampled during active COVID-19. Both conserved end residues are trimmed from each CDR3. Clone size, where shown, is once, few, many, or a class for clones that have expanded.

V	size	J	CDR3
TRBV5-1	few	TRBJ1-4	ASSLYRGHEKLF
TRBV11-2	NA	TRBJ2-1	ASSLDLTGGWNEQF
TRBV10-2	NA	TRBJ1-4	ASLAVASEKLF
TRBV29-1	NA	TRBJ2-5	SVVRVSETQY
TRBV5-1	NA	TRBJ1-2	ASSLRDRGPTNYGYT
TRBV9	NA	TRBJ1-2	ASSVQGGNYGYT
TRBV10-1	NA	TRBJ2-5	ASSDGGRTSGIETQY
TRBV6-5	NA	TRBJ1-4	ASRTGLDEKLF
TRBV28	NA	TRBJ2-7	ASSSHGYEQY
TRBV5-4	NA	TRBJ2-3	ASSLGGLAGRTDTQY
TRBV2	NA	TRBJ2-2	ASSERQITGELF
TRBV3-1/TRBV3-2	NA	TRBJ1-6	ASSQAQGSSPLH
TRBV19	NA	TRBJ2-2	ASSIGALTGIIGELF
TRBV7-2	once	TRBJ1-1	ASSEAGPEAF
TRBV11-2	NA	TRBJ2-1	ASRGMSGKNNEQF
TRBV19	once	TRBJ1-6	ASSMAEATGSPLH
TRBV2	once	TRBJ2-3	ASSDSTSTDTQY
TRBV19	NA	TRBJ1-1	ASSIEQNTEAF
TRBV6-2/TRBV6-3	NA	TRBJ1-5	ASSRQGIDQPQH
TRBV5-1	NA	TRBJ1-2	ASSLGGTGQHGYT
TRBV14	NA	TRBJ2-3	ASSQVRGDTQY
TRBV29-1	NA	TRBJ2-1	SVRLAGGYNEQF
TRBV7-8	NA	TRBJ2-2	ASSLVMGGLGELF
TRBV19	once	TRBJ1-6	ASTGTGNNSPLH
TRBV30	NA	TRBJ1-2	AWSVVDTINYGYT
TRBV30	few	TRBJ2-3	AWSPGTPETDTQY
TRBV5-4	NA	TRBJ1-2	ASSFVGEDGYT
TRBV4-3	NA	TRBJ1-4	ASSQQGWTNEKLF